Following are 24 T cell receptor beta chains from one sample sequenced in a study of vaccination and CD4 T cells after COVID-19. Specified treatment: roughly 11-day PBMC culture with coronavirus spike peptide pools or control peptides (ViraFEST assay). No antigen has been assigned to these receptors. At the Johns Hopkins FTIC core, DNA taken from cultured CD4+ T cells was sequenced by way of the Oncomine TCR Beta short-read assay. One entry per CDR3 protein results from TCRdb running MiXCR on the PCR reads. The sample carries about 17,000 distinct CDR3 sequences, roughly three fifths recorded once. The sequencing input was CD4+ T cells from blood, cultured in vitro. These receptors came from a human donor who had recovered from COVID-19.

This clonotype came up a few times. The chain carries TRBV7-9 and TRBJ1-1; TRBD1 is a possible D gene (5 bases). Trimming stripped 5 bases from V and 3 bases from J, with 22 bases between. The CDR3 runs to 17 residues. CDR1 SEHNR and CDR2 FQNEAQ come from the germline V gene (reference sequence). The CDR3 sequence: CASSPRAQGLGDTEAFF. The CDR3 DNA reads as TGTGCCAGCAGCCCGAGGGCCCAGGGACTCGGAGACACTGAAGCTTTCTTT.

This chain connects TRBV7-9 to TRBJ2-5; 10 bases agree with TRBD2. Trimming removed 5 bases from V and 3 bases from J; junction bases left unmatched: 9. Germline CDR1 reads SEHNR; CDR2 reads FQNEAQ (reference sequence). The CDR3 runs 16 residues. CDR3 nucleotide sequence: TGTGCCAGCAGCCACTTTAGCGGGGGGACAAAAGAGACCCAGTACTTC. Its translation is CASSHFSGGTKETQYF.

V usage is TRBV4-2 and J usage is TRBJ1-6; maybe TRBD1 (6 bases). Germline V gene lookup returns CDR1 LGHNA and CDR2 YNFKEQ. V was trimmed by 4 bases and J by 10 bases, leaving 20 bases between them. The CDR3 has 16 amino acids. The CDR3 sequence: CASSPPRGGLGSPLHF. CDR3 nucleotide sequence: TGTGCCAGCAGCCCACCCCGAGGGGGTTTAGGGTCACCCCTCCACTTT.

This clonotype was counted only a few times. The J gene is TRBJ1-6, the V gene TRBV27, with D unclear. Germline CDR1 and CDR2: MNHEY and SMNVEV (reference sequence). The CDR3 runs to 14 residues. Trimming left V 6 bases short and J 9 bases short, with 15 bases between. In DNA form, the CDR3 reads TGTGCCAGCAGAGCAGCGCGGTCTGGTTCACCCCTCCACTTT. Translation gives CASRAARSGSPLHF.

This CDR3 reads CASSLSVAGGTDTQYF. CDR3 DNA: TGTGCCAGCAGCTTATCCGTAGCGGGGGGCACAGATACGCAGTATTTT. The chain joins TRBV7-3 to TRBJ2-3; 9 bases line up with TRBD2. CDR1 SGHTA and CDR2 FQGTGA come from the germline V gene. Losses at the gene ends were 2 bases for V and 1 base for J; bases not matched to a gene: 4. CDR3 length equals 16 residues.

V is TRBV12-3 or TRBV12-4 and J is TRBJ1-1; 9 bases are shared with TRBD1. This CDR3 has 17 amino acids. Trimming removed 6 bases from V and 0 bases from J; junction bases left unmatched: 11. Here the CDR3 DNA reads TGTGCCAGCAGCTACACAGACAGGGGGATAATGAACACTGAAGCTTTCTTT. It encodes CASSYTDRGIMNTEAFF.

The rearrangement uses TRBV6-2 or TRBV6-3 and TRBJ2-1, with TRBD2 matching 9 bases. Germline CDR1 and CDR2: MNHEY and SVGEGT. V lost 1 base to trimming and J lost 10 bases; unmatched junction nucleotides: 11. The CDR3 has 16 residues. CDR3 protein: CASSYYPSGDPREQFF. The CDR3 DNA reads as TGTGCCAGCAGTTACTATCCTAGCGGGGACCCACGGGAGCAGTTCTTC.

The genes are TRBV6-1 and TRBJ1-5, with a tentative D call TRBD1 (5 bases). Germline V lookup: CDR1 MNHNS, CDR2 SASEGT. V shed 7 bases and J shed 5 bases, with 15 bases lying between them. The CDR3 covers 14 residues. The CDR3 region has the DNA TGTGCCAGCACCAAGGGGCGTTCAGATCAGCCCCAGCATTTT. Amino acids: CASTKGRSDQPQHF.

The V gene is TRBV7-2, the J gene TRBJ1-1; D is unclear. The CDR3 covers 14 residues. CDR1 and CDR2 (germline): SGHTA, FQGNSA. V was pared by 1 base and J by 1 base, with 7 bases between. The CDR3 loop reads CASSLGPGNTEAFF. The CDR3 DNA sequence: TGTGCCAGCAGCTTAGGACCCGGGAACACTGAAGCTTTCTTT.

By its share, this clonotype is medium-sized (0.01 to 0.1%). V usage is TRBV7-3 and J usage is TRBJ2-3, with D tentatively TRBD2 (5 bases). Trimming pared 2 bases from V and 6 bases from J, leaving 18 bases between. Germline V gene sequence: CDR1 SGHTA, CDR2 FQGTGA. This CDR3 is built from 16 residues. The CDR3 DNA is TGTGCCAGCAGCTTAGGTCATCAACTAGGCTTGGATACGCAGTATTTT. Encoded protein: CASSLGHQLGLDTQYF. Full variable domain (rest looked up from reference TRBV7-3 and TRBJ2-3): GAGVSQTPSNKVTEKGKYVELRCDPISGHTALYWYRQSLGQGPEFLIYFQGTGAADDSGLPNDRFFAVRPEGSVSTLKIQRTERGDSAVYLCASSLGHQLGLDTQYFGPGTRLTVL.

V is TRBV5-1 and J is TRBJ2-3; the match to TRBD2 covers 14 bases. Trimming removed 4 bases from V and 6 bases from J; junction bases left unmatched: 4. The CDR3 is 15 amino acids. Germline V gives CDR1 SGHRS, CDR2 YFSETQ. In DNA form, the CDR3 reads TGCGCCAGCAGCCGGGGACTAGCGGGGGAGGATACGCAGTATTTT. This translates into CASSRGLAGEDTQYF.

This sequence joins TRBV20-1 and TRBJ2-6; 7 bases agree with TRBD1. The V segment lost 0 bases and the J segment 1 base; nucleotides outside the gene matches: 9. CDR1 and CDR2 (germline): DFQATT, SNEGSKA (reference sequence). The CDR3 is 18 residues long. For the CDR3, the DNA is TGCAGTGCTAGAGATAAGGACAGGAGTTTGTCTGGGGCCAACGTCCTGACTTTC. Translation: CSARDKDRSLSGANVLTF.

The chain uses TRBV24-1 and TRBJ2-7, with D perhaps TRBD1 (6 bases). The CDR3 contains 12 residues. Trimming took off 5 bases at V and 9 bases at J, with 13 bases between the two ends. The germline V gene encodes CDR1 KGHDR and CDR2 SFDVKD. CDR3 amino acids: CATSVQGLVQYF. For the CDR3, the DNA is TGTGCCACCAGTGTACAGGGTCTGGTGCAGTACTTC.

V is TRBV6-5 and J is TRBJ2-5; the D gene is possibly TRBD1 (6 bases). The CDR3 sequence is 15 residues long. Germline V gives CDR1 MNHEY, CDR2 SVGAGI. Trimming took 4 bases from V and 0 from J, leaving 12 bases between them. The CDR3 sequence is CASSFHRTDQETQYF. The CDR3 DNA reads TGTGCCAGCAGTTTCCACCGGACAGACCAAGAGACCCAGTACTTC.

This clonotype was seen only a few times. The chain links TRBV4-2 to TRBJ2-5; the D is unclear. V was pared by 0 bases and J by 4 bases, with 12 bases between. Germline V gene data show CDR1 as LGHNA and CDR2 as YNFKEQ. The CDR3 extends over 15 amino acids. CDR3 amino acids: CASSQDLGKGETQYF. The CDR3 DNA reads TGTGCCAGCAGCCAAGATTTAGGGAAGGGAGAGACCCAGTACTTC.

Only a few counts were recorded for this clonotype. The gene calls are TRBV20-1 and TRBJ2-5; 9 bases are shared with TRBD2. The CDR3 is 15 residues long. The germline V gene encodes CDR1 DFQATT and CDR2 SNEGSKA (reference sequence). Trimming took 3 bases from V and 2 from J; bases not matched to a gene: 7. The DNA for the CDR3 is TGCAGTGCTAGCGGTAGCGGGGGAAAACAAGAGACCCAGTACTTC. This sequence encodes CSASGSGGKQETQYF.

The J gene is TRBJ1-5, the V gene TRBV6-1; the D is unclear. V was trimmed by 6 bases and J by 2 bases, leaving 8 bases between them. The CDR3 consists of 13 residues. CDR1 MNHNS and CDR2 SASEGT come from the germline V gene. CDR3 residues: CASSDRGNQPQHF. As DNA, the CDR3 is TGTGCCAGCAGCGATCGAGGCAATCAGCCCCAGCATTTT.

This clonotype was seen just once. The chain couples TRBV27 to TRBJ1-2, with D possibly TRBD1 on 5 matching bases. Trimming took 5 bases from V and 0 from J, leaving 13 bases between them. The CDR3 covers 15 residues. CDR1 and CDR2 (germline): MNHEY, SMNVEV (reference sequence). The CDR3 loop reads CASSPGRIPNYGYTF. In DNA form, the CDR3 reads TGTGCCAGCAGTCCGGGACGGATTCCTAACTATGGCTACACCTTC.

The chain couples TRBV7-3 to TRBJ2-3; possibly TRBD2 for D (7 bases). V was shortened by 3 bases and J by 5 bases, with 15 bases between the two germline ends. Per germline, CDR1 SGHTA and CDR2 FQGTGA. The CDR3 runs to 15 residues. CDR3 sequence: CASSFASAGQDTQYF. CDR3 DNA: TGTGCCAGCAGCTTCGCCTCAGCGGGACAAGATACGCAGTATTTT.

A note on this clonotype: At one end the junction does not follow the germline gene, possibly because of a read error. V and J are TRBV7-2 and TRBJ2-6; D is undetermined. Germline V gene sequence: CDR1 SGHTA, CDR2 FQGNSA. This CDR3 is 14 amino acids long. CDR3 DNA sequence: TGTGCCAGCAGCTTAGCCTCGAACAGCCGATTAACGTCTTTC. Translating gives CASSLASNSRLTSF.

V gene TRBV20-1 combines with J gene TRBJ2-1; 12 nucleotides line up with TRBD1. CDR3 length equals 15 residues. V lost 4 bases and J lost 6; bases outside the gene matches: 7. Germline CDR1 is DFQATT and CDR2 is SNEGSKA (reference sequence). In nucleotides, the CDR3 is TGCAGTGCTAAAGAGGGGACAGGGGGCCTCAATGAGCAGTTCTTC. Amino acids: CSAKEGTGGLNEQFF.

This clonotype was counted only a few times. As DNA, the CDR3 is TGTGCCAGCAGCTACCTAAGACTAGCGGGGTACACTAGCACAGATACGCAGTATTTT. Translating gives CASSYLRLAGYTSTDTQYF. The V and J genes are TRBV7-8 and TRBJ2-3; 11 bases fit TRBD2. Looked up from germline, CDR1 is SGHVS and CDR2 is FQNEAQ. The CDR3 runs to 19 residues. The V and J ends lost 4 bases and 0 bases, in that order; junction bases with no gene match: 12. Using reference TRBV7-8 and TRBJ2-3 for the parts outside the CDR3, the full variable domain is GAGVSQSPRYKVAKRGQDVALRCDPISGHVSLFWYQQALGQGPEFLTYFQNEAQLDKSGLPSDRFFAERPEGSVSTLKIQRTQQEDSAVYLCASSYLRLAGYTSTDTQYFGPGTRLTVL.

J is TRBJ2-7 and V is TRBV27, with 8 bases identical to TRBD2. This CDR3 region has 14 residues. The germline CDR1 and CDR2 sequences are MNHEY and SMNVEV (reference sequence). The V segment lost 2 bases and the J segment 2 bases; nucleotides outside the gene matches: 2. The CDR3 loop reads CASSLAGGTYEQYF. The CDR3 DNA sequence: TGTGCCAGCAGTTTAGCGGGGGGCACCTACGAGCAGTACTTC.

This clonotype was picked up a small number of times. This chain links TRBV20-1 with TRBJ2-7; D is perhaps TRBD1 (6 bases). V dropped 6 bases and J dropped 0 bases, with 15 bases sitting between them. Germline assignment: CDR1 DFQATT and CDR2 SNEGSKA (reference sequence). The length of the CDR3 is 14 residues. Written as DNA, the CDR3 is TGCAGTGCCCAGCGAGGGGGAAGCTCCTACGAGCAGTACTTC. Translating it yields CSAQRGGSSYEQYF.